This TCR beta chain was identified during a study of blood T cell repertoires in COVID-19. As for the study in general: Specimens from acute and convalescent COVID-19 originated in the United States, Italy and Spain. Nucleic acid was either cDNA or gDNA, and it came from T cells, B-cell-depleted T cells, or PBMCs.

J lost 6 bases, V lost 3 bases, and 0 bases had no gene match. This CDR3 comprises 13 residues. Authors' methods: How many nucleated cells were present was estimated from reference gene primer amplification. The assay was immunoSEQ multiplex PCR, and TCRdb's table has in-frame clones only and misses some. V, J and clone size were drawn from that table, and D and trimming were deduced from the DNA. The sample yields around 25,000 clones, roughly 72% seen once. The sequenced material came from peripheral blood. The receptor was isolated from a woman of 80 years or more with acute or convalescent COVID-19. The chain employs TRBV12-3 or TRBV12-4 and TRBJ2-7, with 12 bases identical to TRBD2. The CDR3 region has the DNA TGTGCCAGCAGTTTGACTAGCGGGAGCGAGCAGTACTTC. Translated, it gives CASSLTSGSEQYF.